Below are 13 T cell receptor beta chains sequenced from a single sample in a study of blood T cells in healthy people across ages. Primed by a sample-barcoded 5' primer and a J-beta primer mix, a second PCR proceeded for roughly 6 to 12 cycles. TCRdb independently ran MiXCR on the 5' RACE reads; one entry per CDR3 protein. Altogether approximately 900,000 distinct CDR3 sequences are present, 25% to 30% being singletons, with the ten largest covering 10%. The sample was also linked to a second study, of T cells of mothers and their children.

The specimen sequenced was blood. Source of these receptors: a woman between 40 and 55 years old in good health.

The genes are TRBV12-3 or TRBV12-4 and TRBJ2-1; 13 bases line up with TRBD2. V was pared by 7 bases and J by 7 bases, with 10 bases of the junction left unmatched. The length of the CDR3 is 16 residues. Here the CDR3 reads CASTLGTSGVVNEQFF. In nucleotides, the CDR3 is TGTGCCAGCACCCTGGGGACTAGCGGGGTGGTTAATGAGCAGTTCTTC.

The gene calls are TRBV7-2 and TRBJ2-7, with D possibly being TRBD1 or TRBD2 (5 bases each). The V and J ends lost 5 bases and 7 bases respectively, with 18 bases between them. Germline loops: CDR1 SGHTA, CDR2 FQGNSA. This CDR3 is 14 amino acids long. This CDR3 is CASSLGGVRAEQYF. CDR3 nucleotide sequence: TGTGCCAGCAGCCTTGGGGGAGTGAGGGCGGAGCAGTACTTC. The full variable domain, completed using reference TRBV7-2 and TRBJ2-7, is GAGVSQSPSNKVTEKGKDVELRCDPISGHTALYWYRQSLGQGLEFLIYFQGNSAPDKSGLPSDRFSAERTGGSVSTLTIQRTQQEDSAVYLCASSLGGVRAEQYFGPGTRLTVT.

This sequence joins TRBV20-1 and TRBJ1-2, with D tentatively TRBD1 (6 bases). The CDR3 spans 14 residues. The V gene's germline CDR1 is DFQATT and CDR2 SNEGSKA (reference sequence). V was shortened by 6 bases and J by 5 bases, with 19 bases between the two germline ends. The CDR3 reads CSARLEGGGYGYTF. CDR3 in DNA: TGCAGTGCCCGCCTCGAAGGGGGAGGATATGGCTACACCTTC.

V is TRBV7-2 and J is TRBJ1-5; 7 bases fit TRBD1. The junction had 14 bases not matched to a gene; V was cut back by 9 bases and J by 0 bases. The germline V gene has CDR1 SGHTA and CDR2 FQGNSA. This CDR3 spans 17 amino acids. The CDR3: CARNHRDSTYSNQPQHF. The CDR3 DNA reads TGTGCCAGAAATCACCGGGACAGCACCTATAGCAATCAGCCCCAGCATTTT.

This clonotype showed up just a few times. The CDR3 region is CATRFGSTDVVASNYGYTF. CDR3 DNA: TGTGCCACCAGATTCGGTAGTACGGACGTAGTGGCTTCCAACTATGGCTACACCTTC. The rearrangement uses TRBV15 and TRBJ1-2; no clear D. V was trimmed by 6 bases and J by 2 bases, leaving 28 bases between them. In germline, CDR1 is LNHNV, CDR2 YYDKDF (reference sequence). The CDR3 extends over 19 amino acids.

This chain links TRBV14 with TRBJ2-3, with 8 bases matching TRBD1. Germline V gene sequence: CDR1 SGHDN, CDR2 FVKESK. The CDR3 is 17 amino acids. Trimming cost V 3 bases and J 2 bases; bases outside gene matches: 10. The CDR3 DNA reads as TGTGCCAGCAGCCACAGGACAGGGCCCTATAACACAGATACGCAGTATTTT. Its translation is CASSHRTGPYNTDTQYF.

A few counts support this clonotype. The V call is TRBV12-3 or TRBV12-4, the J call TRBJ1-2; D remains ambiguous. V was trimmed by 7 bases and J by 10 bases, leaving 13 bases between them. This CDR3 is 11 amino acids long. CDR3 sequence (DNA): TGTGCCAGCACCTTAGGAGGAGACTACACCTTC. Translation gives CASTLGGDYTF.

CDR3 in amino acids: CASSTNRVFVYEQYF. The CDR3 DNA reads as TGTGCCAGCAGCACTAACAGGGTTTTCGTCTACGAGCAGTACTTC. V and J are TRBV7-9 and TRBJ2-7; D is perhaps TRBD1 (6 bases). Germline V gives CDR1 SEHNR, CDR2 FQNEAQ (reference sequence). V lost 5 bases to trimming and J lost 3 bases, with 17 bases between them. CDR3 length equals 15 residues.

The sample holds a few counts of this clonotype. This rearrangement joins TRBV6-2 or TRBV6-3 to TRBJ1-2; D is uncertain. V lost 3 bases to trimming and J lost 2 bases, with 7 bases between them. Germline loops: CDR1 MNHEY, CDR2 SVGEGT. The CDR3 length is 13 residues. In nucleotides, the CDR3 is TGTGCCAGCAGTTATAACGGAAACTATGGCTACACCTTC. Translation gives CASSYNGNYGYTF.

V gene TRBV13 combines with J gene TRBJ2-1; 8 bases line up with TRBD2. The V gene end was trimmed by 5 bases and the J gene end by 6 bases; junction bases not matched to a gene: 12. CDR3 length: 16 amino acids. The V gene's germline CDR1 is PRHDT and CDR2 FYEKMQ (reference sequence). The CDR3 reads CASSDNERGLTNEQFF. The CDR3 DNA is TGTGCCAGCAGCGACAACGAGCGGGGGCTCACCAATGAGCAGTTCTTC. The entire variable domain, with the rest obtained from reference TRBV13 and TRBJ2-1, is as follows: AAGVIQSPRHLIKEKRETATLKCYPIPRHDTVYWYQQGPGQDPQFLISFYEKMQSDKGSIPDRFSAQQFSDYHSELNMSSLELGDSALYFCASSDNERGLTNEQFFGPGTRLTVL.

This clonotype was seen repeatedly, ten times or more. This chain links TRBV20-1 with TRBJ2-5, with D possibly called TRBD1 or TRBD2 (7 bases each). Trimming removed 3 bases from V and 2 bases from J, with 13 bases in between. Germline V gene lookup returns CDR1 DFQATT and CDR2 SNEGSKA (reference sequence). The CDR3 extends over 14 amino acids. The CDR3 protein is CSASGGTVQETQYF. The CDR3 DNA sequence: TGCAGTGCTAGCGGGGGGACAGTACAAGAGACCCAGTACTTC.

This CDR3 is CSARDTNRGQPLGYGYTF. In DNA form, the CDR3 reads TGCAGTGCTAGAGATACGAATCGGGGTCAGCCCCTCGGCTATGGCTACACCTTC. The chain is built from TRBV20-1 and TRBJ1-2; D is uncertain. Trimming took off 0 bases at V and 4 bases at J, with 24 bases between the two ends. This CDR3 region has 18 residues. The germline V gene has CDR1 DFQATT and CDR2 SNEGSKA (reference sequence).

There are a few counts of this clonotype. The chain links TRBV12-3 or TRBV12-4 to TRBJ1-6, with D possibly matching TRBD1 (5 bases). CDR3 length: 16 amino acids. Trimming removed 6 bases at V and 7 bases at J, with 19 bases between. CDR3 nucleotides: TGTGCCAGCAGCCCCGGGGCACACTCCGGGAATTCACCCCTCCACTTT. It specifies CASSPGAHSGNSPLHF.